This TCR beta chain was retrieved from a study of CD8 T cells in ankylosing spondylitis. General study points: Clones linked to disease were reported to show significant enrichment in matched ankylosing spondylitis synovial fluid. Reports of some motif variants in reactive arthritis synovial fluid and blood predate this one. For ankylosing spondylitis blood, a TCR beta motif of under 10 highly homologous variants appeared characteristic.

Trimming at V came to 2 bases and at J to 4 bases, leaving 4 bases not matched to a gene. Germline CDR1 and CDR2: DFQATT and SNEGSKA (reference sequence). This CDR3 contains 13 residues. Quantitative 5'-RACE with molecular barcodes produced the TCR beta libraries. TCRdb re-derived calls from the 5' RACE reads in MiXCR, one entry per CDR3 protein. The sample lists approximately 540,000 distinct CDR3 sequences, 10% to 15% occurring once. This clonotype was seen a few times. Its antigen is still unknown. This receptor was identified in a male donor with ankylosing spondylitis. The chain recombines TRBV20-1 with TRBJ2-5; 7 bases align to TRBD1. The sample comprised blood, either unsorted or a sorted T cell fraction (not recorded which). The CDR3 is CSARKGGRETQYF. In DNA, the CDR3 is TGCAGTGCTAGAAAAGGGGGCAGAGAGACCCAGTACTTC.